A selection of T cell receptor beta chains follows, all from one sample in a study of persistence of HIV-infected CD4 T cells. Their specific antigens are unknown. Measured with immunoSEQ multiplex PCR; TCRdb has only the in-frame clones, and not every one. The table has some 58,000 clones, about four fifths seen once. The sequencing used CD4+ T cells sorted from PBMCs after roughly 18-hour stimulation, collected from a patient who received antiretroviral therapy. All receptors come from an adult man with HIV who was CMV-seropositive. Both conserved end residues are part of each CDR3. The order of the fields is clone size, D gene, V gene, J gene, CDR3 protein, CDR3 DNA. The D gene is left open where the match is weak. Some rows have no size entry. The others give once, few or many, or a class for an expanded clone.

>NA|TRBD1|TRBV4-1|TRBJ1-5
CASSSTGTGSQPQHF
TGCGCCAGCAGCTCCACCGGGACAGGGAGTCAGCCCCAGCATTTT
>few|NA|TRBV19|TRBJ2-2
CASSRQFAGELFF
TGTGCCAGTAGCCGACAGTTCGCCGGGGAGCTGTTTTTT
>NA|TRBD1|TRBV28|TRBJ1-6
CASRTLGTGNNSPLHF
TGTGCCAGCAGGACTCTTGGGACAGGGAATAATTCACCCCTCCACTTT
>NA|NA|TRBV2|TRBJ1-1
CASGWTENTEAFF
TGTGCCAGCGGATGGACAGAGAACACTGAAGCTTTCTTT
>NA|NA|TRBV19|TRBJ2-3
CASSMRPPRGTGTDTQYF
TGTGCCAGTAGTATGAGGCCCCCCCGGGGGACAGGCACAGATACGCAGTATTTT
>once|NA|TRBV7-9|TRBJ2-2
CASSPMSQNTGELFF
TGTGCCAGCAGCCCCATGAGCCAGAACACCGGGGAGCTGTTTTTT
>NA|NA|TRBV3-1/TRBV3-2|TRBJ1-3
CASSLRQSGNTIYF
TGTGCCAGCAGCTTGCGGCAGTCCGGAAACACCATATATTTT
>few|NA|TRBV27|TRBJ1-1
CASSSLTAVGTEAFF
TGTGCCAGCAGTTCCCTGACAGCGGTCGGAACTGAAGCTTTCTTT
>NA|NA|TRBV16|TRBJ2-3
CASSPGLSDTQYF
TGTGCCAGCAGCCCGGGACTCTCAGATACGCAGTATTTT
>NA|TRBD1|TRBV28|TRBJ1-4
CASSGGGEKLFF
TGTGCCAGCAGCGGAGGGGGCGAAAAACTGTTTTTT
>NA|TRBD1|TRBV18|TRBJ2-2
CASPHQGQGGTGELFF
TGTGCCAGCCCGCACCAGGGACAGGGAGGAACCGGGGAGCTGTTTTTT
>NA|TRBD1|TRBV18|TRBJ2-4
CASSPRDRRDENIQYF
TGTGCCAGCTCACCACGGGACAGGCGGGATGAAAACATTCAGTACTTC
>NA|NA|TRBV2|TRBJ2-2
CASSRPQTGELFF
TGTGCCAGCAGTCGACCCCAGACCGGGGAGCTGTTTTTT
>once|NA|TRBV5-1|TRBJ2-3
CASSLQAPTDTQYF
TGCGCCAGCAGCTTGCAAGCCCCGACAGATACGCAGTATTTT
>NA|NA|TRBV7-9|TRBJ2-7
CASSLGGEGYEQYF
TGTGCCAGCAGCTTAGGAGGCGAGGGCTACGAGCAGTACTTC
>NA|NA|TRBV18|TRBJ2-2
CASSSQGYGGELFF
TGTGCCAGCTCATCCCAGGGATACGGCGGGGAGCTGTTTTTT
>once|NA|TRBV18|TRBJ1-1
CASSPLTNRNTEAFF
TGTGCCAGCTCACCACTGACCAACAGGAACACTGAAGCTTTCTTT
>NA|TRBD1|TRBV18|TRBJ1-1
CASSPTGGGTEAFF
TGTGCCAGCTCGCCTACAGGGGGTGGCACTGAAGCTTTCTTT
>NA|NA|TRBV7-2|TRBJ1-3
CASSFSSGAGNTIYF
TGTGCCAGCAGCTTCTCTTCAGGGGCTGGAAACACCATATATTTT
>NA|NA|TRBV2|TRBJ1-5
CASSATVSNQPQHF
TGTGCCAGCAGTGCGACAGTGAGCAATCAGCCCCAGCATTTT
>once|TRBD1|TRBV6-1|TRBJ1-2
CASSERTGTNYGYTF
TGTGCCAGCAGTGAAAGGACAGGCACTAACTATGGCTACACCTTC
>NA|TRBD1|TRBV4-1|TRBJ1-2
CASRPGQGDGTNYGYTF
TGCGCCAGCAGACCCGGACAGGGCGACGGAACTAACTATGGCTACACCTTC
>NA|TRBD1|TRBV4-1|TRBJ1-1
CASSQDPGTGGNLNTEAFF
TGCGCCAGCAGCCAAGATCCTGGGACAGGGGGAAATTTGAATACTGAAGCTTTCTTT
>NA|NA|TRBV21-1|TRBJ1-2
CASSRGDRGHGYTF
TGTGCCAGCAGCAGGGGGGACAGGGGGCATGGCTACACCTTC
>once|NA|TRBV6-6|TRBJ2-1
CASSYTDSLQEQFF
TGTGCCAGCAGTTACACCGACTCTTTGCAAGAGCAGTTCTTC
>few|TRBD1|TRBV19|TRBJ1-5
CASTRQGRSNQPQHF
TGTGCCAGTACCCGACAGGGGAGGAGCAATCAGCCCCAGCATTTT
>few|NA|TRBV6-5|TRBJ1-4
CASRVWSRGEKLFF
TGTGCCAGCAGGGTCTGGTCGCGGGGAGAAAAACTGTTTTTT
>NA|NA|TRBV19|TRBJ1-5
CASADRRGNQPQHF
TGTGCCAGTGCGGACCGCCGGGGAAATCAGCCCCAGCATTTT
>NA|NA|TRBV5-1|TRBJ2-3
CASSLGLRGATDTQYF
TGCGCCAGCAGCTTGGGATTACGGGGGGCTACAGATACGCAGTATTTT
>NA|NA|TRBV18|TRBJ2-7
CASSPPEGGSYEQYF
TGTGCCAGCTCACCACCGGAAGGGGGCTCCTACGAGCAGTACTTC
>NA|NA|TRBV7-2|TRBJ2-3
CASSPQPGGLPGDTQYF
TGTGCCAGCAGCCCGCAACCAGGGGGACTCCCGGGGGATACGCAGTATTTT
>NA|NA|TRBV6-6|TRBJ1-4
CASSRGREGWSEKLFF
TGTGCCAGCAGTCGCGGTCGCGAGGGCTGGAGTGAAAAACTGTTTTTT
>few|NA|TRBV18|TRBJ1-3
CASSPPAQGQGNTIYF
TGTGCCAGCTCACCACCGGCTCAGGGACAAGGAAACACCATATATTTT
>NA|TRBD1|TRBV7-9|TRBJ1-6
CASSSNRQGDHSPLHF
TGTGCCAGCAGCTCCAACCGACAGGGGGACCATTCACCCCTCCACTTT
>few|TRBD1|TRBV11-2|TRBJ1-2
CASRPRGGQGYGYTF
TGTGCCAGCAGACCGAGGGGGGGACAGGGCTATGGCTACACCTTC
>NA|NA|TRBV7-9|TRBJ1-2
CASSPRGEYGYTF
TGTGCCAGCAGCCCCCGTGGGGAGTATGGCTACACCTTC
>NA|NA|TRBV28|TRBJ1-1
CASSLLERNTEAFF
TGTGCCAGCAGTCTACTGGAAAGGAACACTGAAGCTTTCTTT
>NA|NA|TRBV5-6|TRBJ1-2
CASSLSRGYTF
TGTGCCAGCAGCTTATCACGAGGCTACACCTTC
>once|TRBD1|TRBV5-4|TRBJ1-1
CASSPVGTGNTEAFF
TGTGCCAGCAGCCCGGTAGGGACAGGGAACACTGAAGCTTTCTTT
>NA|NA|TRBV7-6|TRBJ1-6
CASSQTVSGSPLHF
TGTGCCAGCAGTCAGACAGTCTCAGGCTCACCCCTCCACTTT
>NA|TRBD1|TRBV29-1|TRBJ1-2
CSVLTGESYGYTF
TGCAGCGTCCTGACAGGGGAGAGCTATGGCTACACCTTC
>NA|TRBD1|TRBV25-1|TRBJ1-2
CASSEGRGLGSHGYTF
TGTGCCAGCAGTGAAGGCAGGGGGCTTGGGTCACATGGCTACACCTTC
>NA|TRBD2|TRBV6-5|TRBJ2-7
CASSRTGGSYEQYF
TGTGCCAGCAGTAGGACGGGAGGATCCTACGAGCAGTACTTC
>NA|NA|TRBV11-1|TRBJ2-2
CASSMRGARNTGELFF
TGTGCCAGCAGCATGAGGGGGGCTCGGAACACCGGGGAGCTGTTTTTT
>NA|NA|TRBV12-3/TRBV12-4|TRBJ2-2
CASRRQGIGELFF
TGTGCCAGCCGGCGGCAGGGGATCGGGGAGCTGTTTTTT
>NA|TRBD2|TRBV5-1|TRBJ2-1
CASSLFPGLAYNEQFF
TGCGCCAGCAGCCTCTTCCCGGGACTAGCTTACAATGAGCAGTTCTTC
>few|NA|TRBV7-8|TRBJ2-3
CASSLTDTQYF
TGTGCCAGCAGCCTCACAGATACGCAGTATTTT
>once|NA|TRBV5-3|TRBJ1-2
CARSLAVVPSLLGGYTF
TGTGCCAGAAGCTTGGCCGTCGTACCCTCCCTCCTCGGAGGCTACACCTTC
>NA|NA|TRBV19|TRBJ1-1
CASSPTYRVTEAFF
TGTGCCAGTAGCCCAACCTACAGGGTCACTGAAGCTTTCTTT
>NA|TRBD1|TRBV5-1|TRBJ1-1
CASSLDGRGEAEAFF
TGCGCCAGCAGCTTGGATGGCAGGGGGGAGGCTGAAGCTTTCTTT
>NA|TRBD1|TRBV5-1|TRBJ1-1
CASSSGQGTEAFF
TGCGCCAGCAGCTCGGGACAGGGCACTGAAGCTTTCTTT
>NA|NA|TRBV5-6|TRBJ1-2
CASSLTRGYTF
TGTGCCAGCAGCCTGACACGTGGCTACACCTTC
>few|NA|TRBV6-6|TRBJ1-2
CASRDDSPRGYTF
TGTGCCAGCAGAGATGATTCCCCACGGGGCTACACCTTC
>NA|NA|TRBV5-6|TRBJ2-2
CASSKRNTAGPTGELFF
TGTGCCAGCAGCAAAAGAAACACCGCGGGGCCCACCGGGGAGCTGTTTTTT
>NA|TRBD2|TRBV19|TRBJ2-2
CASKRLAGGGELFF
TGTGCCAGTAAACGACTAGCTGGCGGCGGGGAGCTGTTTTTT